This T cell receptor beta chain was captured in a study of naive and memory T cell subsets. Study-level points and caveats: This RNA-based method may be sensitive to activation-related transcript changes.

Four PCR rounds used nested alpha and beta constant region primers plus the SP2 primer. TCRdb reprocessed the 5' RACE reads with MiXCR, giving one entry per CDR3 protein. Seen here are about 60,000 distinct CDR3 sequences, 7% to 8% observed once, and the top ten hold around 21%. V lost 8 bases and J 8 bases, leaving 22 bases between the germline ends. The CDR3 is 15 amino acids. CDR1 is LGHNA, CDR2 YNFKEQ, per germline. There are many counts of this clonotype. Its antigen is as yet unknown. TCR cDNA received a 3' ligated oligonucleotide that carried a UMI. Input was roughly 1 to 1000 ng of DNase-treated total RNA without cell sorting.

The clonotype was recovered from a female donor in good health. This chain joins TRBV4-2 and TRBJ2-1, with D possibly matching TRBD2 (6 bases). This CDR3 reads CASSDQGGGEDEQFF. The DNA of the CDR3 is TGTGCCAGCTCGGATCAGGGAGGTGGGGAGGATGAGCAGTTCTTC.